This T cell receptor beta chain was found in a study of T cell responses to AZD1222 COVID-19 vaccine. The CDR3 loop spans 15 amino acids. J lost 3 bases, V lost 1 base, and 3 bases had no gene match. Germline values: CDR1 SEHNR, CDR2 FQNEAQ (reference sequence). Here immunoSEQ multiplex PCR was the method, and the copy in TCRdb shows in-frame clones only, minus some. The table records 150,000 to 200,000 clones, around nine tenths of them present only once. V gene TRBV7-9 combines with J gene TRBJ2-7, with 10 bases matching TRBD2. Sample: peripheral blood, taken 28 days after the second AZD1222 dose. The TCR originated in an adult who received the AZD1222 COVID-19 vaccine. The CDR3 coding sequence is TGTGCCAGCAGCTTAGTTAGCGGGAGGATCTACGAGCAGTACTTC. As protein: CASSLVSGRIYEQYF.